A selection of T cell receptor beta chains follows, all from one sample in a study of cytomegalovirus exposure and HLA in healthy donors. Some clones are missing from TCRdb's copy, which holds only in-frame ones; the method was immunoSEQ multiplex PCR. Of tens of thousands of clones in the sample, approximately 71% were seen once. The specimen sequenced was PBMCs. The receptors originated from a man aged 45 to 65 in good health and CMV-seronegative. Both conserved end residues are part of each CDR3. A D gene is named only where the DNA matches it firmly. Expanded clones get a size class; other rows say once, few or many, or leave the size out.

clone_size: -
d_call: -
v_call: TRBV27
cdr3_length: 11
j_call: TRBJ1-2
cdr3_aa: CASSLGVSYTF
cdr3_nt: TGTGCCAGCAGTTTGGGCGTTAGCTACACCTTC

clone_size: -
d_call: -
v_call: TRBV2
cdr3_length: 15
j_call: TRBJ1-1
cdr3_aa: CASTLGEGLNTEAFF
cdr3_nt: TGTGCCAGCACCCTAGGGGAAGGTTTGAACACTGAAGCTTTCTTT

clone_size: -
d_call: -
v_call: TRBV29-1
cdr3_length: 13
j_call: TRBJ2-7
cdr3_aa: CSAAGIPTYEQYF
cdr3_nt: TGCAGCGCGGCCGGGATTCCTACCTACGAGCAGTACTTC

clone_size: -
d_call: TRBD1
v_call: TRBV27
cdr3_length: 15
j_call: TRBJ1-1
cdr3_aa: CASSAPGTGRTEAFF
cdr3_nt: TGTGCCAGCAGTGCACCCGGGACAGGGAGGACTGAAGCTTTCTTT

clone_size: -
d_call: -
v_call: TRBV4-2
cdr3_length: 13
j_call: TRBJ1-1
cdr3_aa: CASSLAGNTEAFF
cdr3_nt: TGTGCCAGCAGCCTTGCAGGGAACACTGAAGCTTTCTTT

clone_size: -
d_call: -
v_call: TRBV27
cdr3_length: 16
j_call: TRBJ1-6
cdr3_aa: CASSSQGSSYNSPLHF
cdr3_nt: TGTGCCAGCAGTTCACAGGGATCCTCCTATAATTCACCCCTCCACTTT

clone_size: few
d_call: -
v_call: TRBV7-9
cdr3_length: 14
j_call: TRBJ1-4
cdr3_aa: CSSSNSRKWEKLFF
cdr3_nt: TGTTCCAGCAGCAACTCGAGGAAATGGGAAAAACTGTTTTTT

clone_size: -
d_call: TRBD1
v_call: TRBV9
cdr3_length: 16
j_call: TRBJ2-5
cdr3_aa: CASSPRDRGGQETQYF
cdr3_nt: TGTGCCAGCAGCCCAAGGGACAGGGGGGGCCAAGAGACCCAGTACTTC

clone_size: -
d_call: -
v_call: TRBV18
cdr3_length: 17
j_call: TRBJ2-2
cdr3_aa: CASSPRSGGVNTGELFF
cdr3_nt: TGTGCCAGCTCACCACGCTCTGGCGGGGTGAACACCGGGGAGCTGTTTTTT

clone_size: -
d_call: TRBD1
v_call: TRBV5-1
cdr3_length: 12
j_call: TRBJ1-2
cdr3_aa: CASSLDRGGYTF
cdr3_nt: TGCGCCAGCAGCTTGGACAGGGGTGGCTACACCTTC

clone_size: -
d_call: -
v_call: TRBV25-1
cdr3_length: 14
j_call: TRBJ2-3
cdr3_aa: CASNAGQNTDTQYF
cdr3_nt: TGTGCCAGCAACGCGGGACAGAACACAGATACGCAGTATTTT

clone_size: -
d_call: -
v_call: TRBV27
cdr3_length: 17
j_call: TRBJ1-5
cdr3_aa: CASSLRGGSRSNQPQHF
cdr3_nt: TGTGCCAGCAGTTTACGGGGCGGGAGCAGGAGCAATCAGCCCCAGCATTTT

clone_size: -
d_call: -
v_call: TRBV30
cdr3_length: 14
j_call: TRBJ1-5
cdr3_aa: CAWSPSFSNQPQHF
cdr3_nt: TGTGCCTGGAGTCCTAGCTTCAGCAATCAGCCCCAGCATTTT

clone_size: few
d_call: TRBD1
v_call: TRBV6-4
cdr3_length: 14
j_call: TRBJ2-3
cdr3_aa: CASSGDRDTDTQYF
cdr3_nt: TGTGCCAGCAGTGGGGACAGGGACACAGATACGCAGTATTTT

clone_size: -
d_call: -
v_call: TRBV7-3
cdr3_length: 16
j_call: TRBJ1-1
cdr3_aa: CASSLVAPQGDTEAFF
cdr3_nt: TGTGCCAGCAGCTTAGTAGCCCCACAAGGTGACACTGAAGCTTTCTTT

clone_size: -
d_call: TRBD1
v_call: TRBV5-6
cdr3_length: 17
j_call: TRBJ2-7
cdr3_aa: CASSVLGGQGYLNEQYF
cdr3_nt: TGTGCCAGCAGCGTCCTAGGGGGACAGGGCTACCTCAACGAGCAGTACTTC

clone_size: -
d_call: -
v_call: TRBV19
cdr3_length: 12
j_call: TRBJ1-1
cdr3_aa: CASSIGLNEAFF
cdr3_nt: TGTGCCAGTAGTATCGGACTTAATGAAGCTTTCTTT

clone_size: -
d_call: TRBD1
v_call: TRBV9
cdr3_length: 15
j_call: TRBJ1-4
cdr3_aa: CASSPRTGGSEKLFF
cdr3_nt: TGTGCCAGCAGCCCCAGGACAGGGGGCTCTGAAAAACTGTTTTTT

clone_size: medium-sized
d_call: TRBD1
v_call: TRBV5-8
cdr3_length: 14
j_call: TRBJ1-5
cdr3_aa: CASSLGQASWPQHF
cdr3_nt: TGTGCCAGCAGCTTAGGACAGGCCTCTTGGCCCCAGCATTTT

clone_size: once
d_call: -
v_call: TRBV25-1
cdr3_length: 17
j_call: TRBJ2-1
cdr3_aa: CASSDPLWGGPPNEQFF
cdr3_nt: TGTGCCAGCAGTGATCCCTTGTGGGGGGGGCCCCCCAATGAGCAGTTCTTC

clone_size: -
d_call: TRBD2
v_call: TRBV5-6
cdr3_length: 16
j_call: TRBJ2-3
cdr3_aa: CASSPGTRPTTDTQYF
cdr3_nt: TGTGCCAGCAGCCCTGGGACTAGACCCACCACAGATACGCAGTATTTT

clone_size: -
d_call: TRBD1
v_call: TRBV2
cdr3_length: 16
j_call: TRBJ1-5
cdr3_aa: CASIDPGQGFFQPQHF
cdr3_nt: TGTGCCAGCATTGACCCCGGACAGGGATTTTTTCAGCCCCAGCATTTT

clone_size: -
d_call: -
v_call: TRBV7-2
cdr3_length: 12
j_call: TRBJ1-6
cdr3_aa: CASSPYNSPLHF
cdr3_nt: TGTGCCAGCAGCCCGTATAATTCACCCCTCCACTTT

clone_size: -
d_call: TRBD1
v_call: TRBV5-1
cdr3_length: 14
j_call: TRBJ1-1
cdr3_aa: CASSKGQGGAEAFF
cdr3_nt: TGCGCCAGCAGCAAGGGACAGGGGGGAGCTGAAGCTTTCTTT

clone_size: -
d_call: -
v_call: TRBV19
cdr3_length: 13
j_call: TRBJ1-2
cdr3_aa: CASSSDRLRGYTF
cdr3_nt: TGTGCCAGTAGTTCAGACAGGTTGAGGGGCTACACCTTC

clone_size: -
d_call: -
v_call: TRBV11-2
cdr3_length: 15
j_call: TRBJ2-3
cdr3_aa: CASSSRGGPGATQYF
cdr3_nt: TGTGCCAGCAGCTCGAGAGGCGGGCCAGGGGCTACGCAGTATTTT

clone_size: -
d_call: -
v_call: TRBV2
cdr3_length: 14
j_call: TRBJ2-7
cdr3_aa: CASSEAPAYGEQYF
cdr3_nt: TGTGCCAGCAGTGAAGCACCAGCGTACGGCGAGCAGTACTTC

clone_size: few
d_call: -
v_call: TRBV6-5
cdr3_length: 15
j_call: TRBJ1-2
cdr3_aa: CASSYSNDSPGGYTF
cdr3_nt: TGTGCCAGCAGTTACTCGAACGATTCACCCGGTGGCTACACCTTC

clone_size: -
d_call: -
v_call: TRBV1
cdr3_length: 17
j_call: TRBJ2-7
cdr3_aa: CTSSHIGAGGHSYEQYF
cdr3_nt: TGCACCAGCAGCCACATCGGGGCGGGGGGACACTCCTACGAGCAGTACTTC

clone_size: -
d_call: -
v_call: TRBV7-9
cdr3_length: 13
j_call: TRBJ1-1
cdr3_aa: CASSRIERGGAFF
cdr3_nt: TGTGCCAGCAGCCGAATAGAGAGGGGAGGAGCTTTCTTT

clone_size: -
d_call: -
v_call: TRBV19
cdr3_length: 17
j_call: TRBJ1-2
cdr3_aa: CASSIPLSGRPYYGYTF
cdr3_nt: TGTGCCAGTAGTATCCCCCTTTCAGGGAGGCCCTACTATGGCTACACCTTC

clone_size: -
d_call: TRBD2
v_call: TRBV10-3
cdr3_length: 15
j_call: TRBJ2-1
cdr3_aa: CAISETSGGVNEQFF
cdr3_nt: TGTGCCATCAGTGAGACTAGCGGGGGGGTGAATGAGCAGTTCTTC

clone_size: -
d_call: -
v_call: TRBV28
cdr3_length: 12
j_call: TRBJ2-3
cdr3_aa: CASKEGTDTQYF
cdr3_nt: TGTGCCAGCAAGGAGGGCACAGATACGCAGTATTTT

clone_size: -
d_call: TRBD1
v_call: TRBV7-2
cdr3_length: 12
j_call: TRBJ2-1
cdr3_aa: CASSATGGEQFF
cdr3_nt: TGTGCCAGCAGCGCTACAGGGGGGGAGCAGTTCTTC

clone_size: few
d_call: -
v_call: TRBV6-6
cdr3_length: 11
j_call: TRBJ2-7
cdr3_aa: CASAYSYEQYF
cdr3_nt: TGTGCCAGCGCATACAGCTACGAGCAGTACTTC

clone_size: -
d_call: TRBD1
v_call: TRBV30
cdr3_length: 17
j_call: TRBJ1-6
cdr3_aa: CAWSPTGTGAYNSPLHF
cdr3_nt: TGTGCCTGGAGTCCGACCGGGACAGGGGCCTATAATTCACCCCTCCACTTT

clone_size: -
d_call: TRBD2
v_call: TRBV5-4
cdr3_length: 16
j_call: TRBJ2-3
cdr3_aa: CASRRSGGPVGDTQYF
cdr3_nt: TGTGCCAGCAGAAGAAGCGGGGGCCCAGTCGGAGATACGCAGTATTTT

clone_size: -
d_call: TRBD1
v_call: TRBV7-9
cdr3_length: 14
j_call: TRBJ2-1
cdr3_aa: CASRDRGFYNEQFF
cdr3_nt: TGTGCCAGCAGGGACAGGGGGTTCTACAATGAGCAGTTCTTC

clone_size: once
d_call: -
v_call: TRBV18
cdr3_length: 14
j_call: TRBJ2-3
cdr3_aa: CASSPTASTDTQYF
cdr3_nt: TGTGCCAGCTCACCAACAGCATCCACAGATACGCAGTATTTT

clone_size: few
d_call: TRBD1
v_call: TRBV2
cdr3_length: 12
j_call: TRBJ2-7
cdr3_aa: CAIRGTAYEQYF
cdr3_nt: TGTGCCATACGAGGGACAGCCTACGAGCAGTACTTC

clone_size: -
d_call: -
v_call: TRBV7-3
cdr3_length: 14
j_call: TRBJ2-3
cdr3_aa: CASSLYGETDTQYF
cdr3_nt: TGTGCCAGCAGCTTATACGGGGAGACAGATACGCAGTATTTT

clone_size: -
d_call: -
v_call: TRBV11-2
cdr3_length: 17
j_call: TRBJ1-1
cdr3_aa: CASSRPSTAHLGTEAFF
cdr3_nt: TGTGCCAGCAGCCGACCCTCGACAGCCCACTTGGGGACTGAAGCTTTCTTT

clone_size: -
d_call: TRBD2
v_call: TRBV4-1
cdr3_length: 18
j_call: TRBJ2-5
cdr3_aa: CASSQTGTSGGLQETQYF
cdr3_nt: TGCGCCAGCAGCCAAACTGGGACTAGCGGGGGCCTACAAGAGACCCAGTACTTC

clone_size: -
d_call: TRBD2
v_call: TRBV5-6
cdr3_length: 16
j_call: TRBJ2-3
cdr3_aa: CASSLADRGGGDTQYF
cdr3_nt: TGTGCCAGCAGCCTGGCCGATCGGGGGGGAGGGGATACGCAGTATTTT

clone_size: few
d_call: -
v_call: TRBV7-9
cdr3_length: 13
j_call: TRBJ1-2
cdr3_aa: CASIGGRRYGYTF
cdr3_nt: TGTGCCAGCATCGGGGGACGGCGCTATGGCTACACCTTC

clone_size: -
d_call: -
v_call: TRBV6-6
cdr3_length: 15
j_call: TRBJ2-7
cdr3_aa: CASTFVDGKTYEQYF
cdr3_nt: TGTGCCAGCACTTTCGTCGACGGGAAGACCTACGAGCAGTACTTC

clone_size: -
d_call: -
v_call: TRBV29-1
cdr3_length: 15
j_call: TRBJ1-3
cdr3_aa: CSVNLGRGIGNTIYF
cdr3_nt: TGCAGCGTAAATCTGGGGAGGGGGATCGGAAACACCATATATTTT

clone_size: -
d_call: TRBD1
v_call: TRBV4-2
cdr3_length: 16
j_call: TRBJ1-5
cdr3_aa: CASGLSGTGGSQPQHF
cdr3_nt: TGTGCCAGCGGCTTGTCAGGGACAGGGGGCAGCCAGCCCCAGCATTTT

clone_size: -
d_call: TRBD1
v_call: TRBV15
cdr3_length: 14
j_call: TRBJ1-5
cdr3_aa: CATSTGQSNQPQHF
cdr3_nt: TGTGCCACCAGCACGGGACAGAGCAATCAGCCCCAGCATTTT

clone_size: -
d_call: TRBD2
v_call: TRBV11-2
cdr3_length: 16
j_call: TRBJ2-3
cdr3_aa: CASSLVRRGRADTQYF
cdr3_nt: TGTGCCAGCAGCTTAGTTCGGCGGGGGAGAGCAGATACGCAGTATTTT

clone_size: once
d_call: -
v_call: TRBV30
cdr3_length: 13
j_call: TRBJ2-3
cdr3_aa: CAWSTGETDTQYF
cdr3_nt: TGTGCCTGGAGTACGGGGGAGACAGATACGCAGTATTTT

clone_size: many
d_call: -
v_call: TRBV5-1
cdr3_length: 15
j_call: TRBJ1-1
cdr3_aa: CASSLGGRINTEAFF
cdr3_nt: TGCGCCAGCAGCTTGGGGGGGAGGATAAACACTGAAGCTTTCTTT

clone_size: once
d_call: -
v_call: TRBV5-6
cdr3_length: 16
j_call: TRBJ1-4
cdr3_aa: CASSSIPGATNEKLFF
cdr3_nt: TGTGCCAGCAGTTCAATCCCGGGTGCAACTAATGAAAAACTGTTTTTT

clone_size: -
d_call: -
v_call: TRBV27
cdr3_length: 14
j_call: TRBJ2-7
cdr3_aa: CASSLFRGSYEQYF
cdr3_nt: TGTGCCAGCAGTTTATTTCGGGGTTCCTACGAGCAGTACTTC

clone_size: -
d_call: TRBD1
v_call: TRBV11-2
cdr3_length: 18
j_call: TRBJ1-1
cdr3_aa: CASSLRNRGRFVNTEAFF
cdr3_nt: TGTGCCAGCAGCTTACGTAACAGGGGGCGATTCGTGAACACTGAAGCTTTCTTT

clone_size: -
d_call: TRBD1
v_call: TRBV5-1
cdr3_length: 15
j_call: TRBJ2-3
cdr3_aa: CASSLRDRETDTQYF
cdr3_nt: TGCGCCAGCAGCTTGAGGGACAGGGAGACAGATACGCAGTATTTT

clone_size: -
d_call: -
v_call: TRBV11-2
cdr3_length: 15
j_call: TRBJ1-1
cdr3_aa: CASSLAAVAEGEAFF
cdr3_nt: TGTGCCAGCAGCTTAGCCGCCGTCGCGGAGGGCGAAGCTTTCTTT

clone_size: -
d_call: TRBD1
v_call: TRBV7-8
cdr3_length: 19
j_call: TRBJ1-4
cdr3_aa: CASSLGGPEDRGLGEKLFF
cdr3_nt: TGTGCCAGCAGCTTAGGAGGGCCGGAGGACAGGGGGCTGGGTGAAAAACTGTTTTTT

clone_size: -
d_call: -
v_call: TRBV30
cdr3_length: 13
j_call: TRBJ2-6
cdr3_aa: CAWLRAGANVLTF
cdr3_nt: TGTGCCTGGCTCCGGGCTGGGGCCAACGTCCTGACTTTC